These 12 T cell receptor beta chains share one sample of origin, sequenced in a study of cytomegalovirus exposure and HLA in healthy donors. The PCR had 60 Vbeta and 13 Jbeta primers. Assay: immunoSEQ multiplex PCR; the TCRdb copy retains only in-frame clones and omits some. The sample has approximately 110,000 clones, 15% seen once. The sequenced material came from PBMCs. The receptors originated from a woman aged 18-29 years in good health and CMV-seronegative.

V gene TRBV28 combines with J gene TRBJ1-5; unclear D gene. V shed 4 bases and J shed 4 bases, with 8 bases lying between them. The CDR3 is made up of 13 amino acids. Germline lookup yields CDR1 MDHEN and CDR2 SYDVKM. The CDR3 spells CASSSPPNQPQHF. In nucleotides, the CDR3 is TGTGCCAGCAGTTCCCCCCCAAATCAGCCCCAGCATTTT.

The CDR3 sequence is CASSGTRTGDDEQFF. CDR3 nucleotides: TGCGCCAGCAGCGGCACCCGGACAGGGGACGATGAGCAGTTCTTC. This chain uses TRBV5-1 with TRBJ2-1; 9 nucleotides agree with TRBD1. The germline gives CDR1 SGHRS, CDR2 YFSETQ. The CDR3 has 15 amino acids. Trimming at V came to 4 bases and at J to 8 bases, leaving 10 bases not matched to a gene.

This sequence joins TRBV6-6 and TRBJ1-1, with 9 bases that match TRBD1. Germline V gene sequence: CDR1 MNHNY, CDR2 SVGAGI (reference sequence). This CDR3 region has 13 residues. Unmatched junction bases numbered 1, after V lost 4 bases and J lost 4 bases. For the CDR3, the DNA is TGTGCCAGCAGTTTGACAGGGGGCACTGAAGCTTTCTTT. Its translation: CASSLTGGTEAFF.

This chain uses TRBV28 with TRBJ1-2, with TRBD1 matching 8 bases. Germline V gene data show CDR1 as MDHEN and CDR2 as SYDVKM. The CDR3 totals 15 residues. V shed 5 bases and J 5 bases; nucleotides not matched to a gene: 10. The CDR3, as DNA: TGTGCCAGCAGTGCTCAGGGGGCGAGAGGGTATGGCTACACCTTC. Its translation: CASSAQGARGYGYTF.

This clone was detected a few times. The V gene is TRBV30, the J gene TRBJ1-6; D is ambiguous. Trimming shortened V by 0 bases and J by 5 bases, and 11 bases separated the two germline ends. CDR1 is GTSNPN and CDR2 is SVGIG in the germline V gene (reference sequence). CDR3 length equals 15 residues. Here the CDR3 reads CAWSVLGRDNSPLHF. The CDR3 nucleotides are TGTGCCTGGAGTGTACTAGGGCGGGATAATTCACCCCTCCACTTT.

This chain connects TRBV5-1 to TRBJ2-5, with D unresolved. V shed 4 bases and J shed 7 bases, with 20 bases lying between them. Germline V gives CDR1 SGHRS, CDR2 YFSETQ. This CDR3 has 15 residues. The CDR3 is CASSQQVRSRVTQYF. In DNA, the CDR3 is TGCGCCAGCAGCCAGCAGGTACGCTCAAGAGTGACCCAGTACTTC. Full variable domain (missing parts from reference TRBV5-1 and TRBJ2-5): KAGVTQTPRYLIKTRGQQVTLSCSPISGHRSVSWYQQTPGQGLQFLFEYFSETQRNKGNFPGRFSGRQFSNSRSEMNVSTLELGDSALYLCASSQQVRSRVTQYFGPGTRLLVL.

The chain employs TRBV6-6 and TRBJ1-5; D remains unclear. Trimming pared 0 bases from V and 4 bases from J, leaving 10 bases between. CDR3 size: 15 residues. CDR1 is MNHNY and CDR2 is SVGAGI in the germline V gene (reference sequence). The CDR3 here is CASSYSYRTNQPQHF. The CDR3 bases are TGTGCCAGCAGTTACTCGTACAGAACTAATCAGCCCCAGCATTTT.

The J gene is TRBJ2-1, the V gene TRBV2; the D is unclear. The CDR3 extends over 10 amino acids. V gave up 3 bases and J gave up 8 bases, with 2 bases separating them. Germline loops: CDR1 SNHLY, CDR2 FYNNEI. CDR3: CASSDYEQFF. The CDR3, as DNA: TGTGCCAGCAGTGACTATGAGCAGTTCTTC.

The chain's CDR3 is CATSRYRGTEAFF. The CDR3 region has the DNA TGTGCCACCAGCAGGTACAGGGGCACTGAAGCTTTCTTT. The chain couples TRBV15 to TRBJ1-1; 7 positions match TRBD1. CDR1 and CDR2 (germline): LNHNV, YYDKDF (reference sequence). CDR3 size: 13 residues. J lost 4 bases, V lost 3 bases, and 2 bases had no gene match.

V and J are TRBV30 and TRBJ2-7; TRBD1 is a possible D gene (5 bases). There are 12 residues in the CDR3. In germline, CDR1 is GTSNPN, CDR2 SVGIG (reference sequence). V gave up 1 base and J gave up 2 bases, with 6 bases separating them. The CDR3 spells CAWSGQTYEQYF. The CDR3 nucleotides read TGTGCCTGGAGTGGACAGACCTACGAGCAGTACTTC. Full variable domain (missing parts from reference TRBV30 and TRBJ2-7): SQTIHQWPATLVQPVGSPLSLECTVEGTSNPNLYWYRQAAGRGLQLLFYSVGIGQISSEVPQNLSASRPQDRQFILSSKKLLLSDSGFYLCAWSGQTYEQYFGPGTRLTVT.

This clone was counted only a few times. The chain employs TRBV29-1 and TRBJ2-2, with TRBD1 matching over 9 bases. J was trimmed by 3 bases and V by 6 bases; bases with no gene match: 8. The CDR3 runs to 15 residues. In germline, CDR1 is SQVTM, CDR2 ANQGSEA. The CDR3 is CSVPGQGSYTGELFF. The DNA for the CDR3 is TGCAGCGTACCCGGACAGGGGAGTTACACCGGGGAGCTGTTTTTT.

The chain carries TRBV5-4 and TRBJ2-5; D might be TRBD2 (5 bases). The germline gives CDR1 SGHNT, CDR2 YYREEE (reference sequence). Trimming took off 6 bases at V and 2 bases at J, with 8 bases between the two ends. This CDR3 region has 12 residues. The CDR3 spells CASNREQETQYF. Here the CDR3 DNA reads TGTGCCAGCAACCGGGAACAAGAGACCCAGTACTTC.